This T cell receptor beta chain emerged from a study of cytomegalovirus exposure and HLA in healthy donors. Those who donated were healthy bone marrow donors. PCR employed 60 Vbeta and 13 Jbeta primers. TCRdb's copy holds only in-frame clones and misses some; the assay was immunoSEQ multiplex PCR. The sample records under 200,000 clones, roughly 85% being singletons. Study observations and caveats: The productive fraction for most TCR beta V segments was about 87% or about 30% in an earlier analysis. Usually a TCR sequence was rare, but some public TCRs were found in many donors. Apart from CMV serostatus, no immune exposure information was available.

Details on this clone: Its antigen is not known.

Trimming pared 3 bases from V and 4 bases from J, leaving 9 bases between. Looked up from germline, CDR1 is LNHNV and CDR2 is YYDKDF (reference sequence). The CDR3 consists of 13 residues. This chain uses TRBV15 with TRBJ1-2; D perhaps matches TRBD1 (6 bases). The specimen sequenced was PBMCs. The TCR was taken from a man aged 25-45 years in good health and CMV-seronegative. The CDR3, as DNA: TGTGCCACCAGCAGTGAAGGGGGCTATGGCTACACCTTC. Protein product: CATSSEGGYGYTF. The entire variable domain, with the rest obtained from reference TRBV15 and TRBJ1-2, is as follows: DAMVIQNPRYQVTQFGKPVTLSCSQTLNHNVMYWYQQKSSQAPKLLFHYYDKDFNNEADTPDNFQSRRPNTSFCFLDIRSPGLGDTAMYLCATSSEGGYGYTFGSGTRLTVV.